This T cell receptor (beta chain) was recovered during a study of OX40 agonist ivuxolimab in advanced cancers. V dropped 4 bases and J dropped 4 bases, with 22 bases sitting between them. This CDR3 has 17 residues. CDR1 and CDR2 from the germline V gene are SGHAT and FQNNGV. The method was immunoSEQ multiplex PCR; TCRdb's version includes in-frame clones alone and lacks a portion of them. The sample lists about 70,000 clones, around 80% occurring once. The chain links TRBV11-2 to TRBJ2-5; D possibly uses TRBD1 or TRBD2 (5 bases each). This receptor was taken from an adult with an advanced solid tumor such as melanoma, head and neck, liver or kidney cancer. Sequenced material: CD4+ or CD8+ T cells sorted from blood, taken in a trial of the OX40 agonist ivuxolimab. The DNA for the CDR3 is TGTGCCAGCAGCTCCCCGAAACCGGGGACGGGTGGAGAGACCCAGTACTTC. The encoded protein is CASSSPKPGTGGETQYF.